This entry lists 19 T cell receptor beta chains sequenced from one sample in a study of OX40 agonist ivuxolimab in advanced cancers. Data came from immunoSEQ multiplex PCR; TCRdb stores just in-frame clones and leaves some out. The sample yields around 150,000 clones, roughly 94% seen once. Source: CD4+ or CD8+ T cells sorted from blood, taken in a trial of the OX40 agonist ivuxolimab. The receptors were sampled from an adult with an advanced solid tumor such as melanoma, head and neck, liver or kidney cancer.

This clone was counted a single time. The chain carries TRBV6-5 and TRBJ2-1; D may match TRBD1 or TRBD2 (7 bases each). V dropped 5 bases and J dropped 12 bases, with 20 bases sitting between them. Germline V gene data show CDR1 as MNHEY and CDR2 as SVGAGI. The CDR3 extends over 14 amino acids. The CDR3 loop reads CASSPLRGGGLQFF. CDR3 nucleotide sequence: TGTGCCAGCAGTCCCTTAAGGGGAGGGGGCCTGCAGTTCTTC.

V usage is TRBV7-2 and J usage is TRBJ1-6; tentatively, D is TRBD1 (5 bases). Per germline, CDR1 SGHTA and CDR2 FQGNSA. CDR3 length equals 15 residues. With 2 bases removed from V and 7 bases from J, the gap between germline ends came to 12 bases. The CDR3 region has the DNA TGTGCCAGCAGCTTATTGGGACTAAAGAATTCACCCCTCCACTTT. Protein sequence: CASSLLGLKNSPLHF.

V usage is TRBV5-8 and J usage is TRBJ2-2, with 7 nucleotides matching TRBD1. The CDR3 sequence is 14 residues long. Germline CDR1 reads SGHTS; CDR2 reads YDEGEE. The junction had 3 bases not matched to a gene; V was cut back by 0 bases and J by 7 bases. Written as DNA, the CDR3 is TGTGCCAGCAGCTTGGACAGGGGAATCGGGGAGCTGTTTTTT. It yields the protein CASSLDRGIGELFF. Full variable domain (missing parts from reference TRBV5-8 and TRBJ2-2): EAGVTQSPTHLIKTRGQQATLRCSPISGHTSVYWYQQALGLGLQFLLWYDEGEERNRGNFPPRFSGRQFPNYSSELNVNALELEDSALYLCASSLDRGIGELFFGEGSRLTVL.

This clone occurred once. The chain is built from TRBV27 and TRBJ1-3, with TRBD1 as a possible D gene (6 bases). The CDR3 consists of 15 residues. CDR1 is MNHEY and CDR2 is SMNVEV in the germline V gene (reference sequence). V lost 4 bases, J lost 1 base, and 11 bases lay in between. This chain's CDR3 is CASSSTRGSGNTIYF. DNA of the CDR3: TGTGCCAGCAGTTCCACCAGGGGATCTGGAAACACCATATATTTT.

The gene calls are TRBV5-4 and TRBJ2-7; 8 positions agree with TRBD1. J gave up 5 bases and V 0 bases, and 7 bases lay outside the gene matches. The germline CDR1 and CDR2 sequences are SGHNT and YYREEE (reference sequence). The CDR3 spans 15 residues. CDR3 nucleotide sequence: TGTGCCAGCAGCTTGGGAGGGGCAGGGGGCAACGAGCAGTACTTC. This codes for CASSLGGAGGNEQYF.

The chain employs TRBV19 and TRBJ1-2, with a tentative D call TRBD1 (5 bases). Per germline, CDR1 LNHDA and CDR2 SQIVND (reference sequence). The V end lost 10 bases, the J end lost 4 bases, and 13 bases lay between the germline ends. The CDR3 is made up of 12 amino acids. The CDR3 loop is CATSGTIYGYTF. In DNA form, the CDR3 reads TGTGCCACCTCCGGGACGATCTATGGCTACACCTTC.

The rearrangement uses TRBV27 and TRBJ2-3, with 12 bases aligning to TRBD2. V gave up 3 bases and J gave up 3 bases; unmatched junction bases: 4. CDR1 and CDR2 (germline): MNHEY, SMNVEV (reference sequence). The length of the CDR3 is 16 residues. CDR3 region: CASSFMTSGRTDTQYF. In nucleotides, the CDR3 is TGTGCCAGCAGTTTTATGACTAGCGGGAGAACAGATACGCAGTATTTT.

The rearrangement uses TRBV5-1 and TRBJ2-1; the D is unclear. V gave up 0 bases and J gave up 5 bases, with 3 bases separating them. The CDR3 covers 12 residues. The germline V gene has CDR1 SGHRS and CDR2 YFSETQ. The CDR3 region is CASSLGNNEQFF. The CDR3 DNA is TGCGCCAGCAGCTTGGGGAACAATGAGCAGTTCTTC.

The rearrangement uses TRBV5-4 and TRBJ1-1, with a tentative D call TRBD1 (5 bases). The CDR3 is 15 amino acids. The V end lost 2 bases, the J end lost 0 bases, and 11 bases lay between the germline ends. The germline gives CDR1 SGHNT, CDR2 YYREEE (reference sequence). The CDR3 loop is CASSLGHIMNTEAFF. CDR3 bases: TGTGCCAGCAGCTTAGGACACATCATGAACACTGAAGCTTTCTTT.

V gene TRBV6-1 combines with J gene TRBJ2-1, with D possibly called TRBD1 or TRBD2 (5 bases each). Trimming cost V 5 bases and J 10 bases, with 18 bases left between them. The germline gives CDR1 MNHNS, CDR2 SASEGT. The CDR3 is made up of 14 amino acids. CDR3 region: CASSRATGTLEQFF. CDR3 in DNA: TGTGCCAGCAGTAGGGCAACCGGGACCCTGGAGCAGTTCTTC.

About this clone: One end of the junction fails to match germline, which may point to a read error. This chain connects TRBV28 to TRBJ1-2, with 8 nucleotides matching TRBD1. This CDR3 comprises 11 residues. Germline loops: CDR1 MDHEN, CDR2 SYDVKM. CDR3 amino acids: CACREQGVYTF. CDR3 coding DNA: TGTGCCTGCAGGGAACAGGGGGTATACACCTTC.

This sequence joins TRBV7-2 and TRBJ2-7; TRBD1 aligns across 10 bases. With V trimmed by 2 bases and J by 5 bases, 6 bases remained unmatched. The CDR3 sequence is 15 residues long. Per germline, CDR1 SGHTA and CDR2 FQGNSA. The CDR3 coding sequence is TGTGCCAGCAGCTTATTTGAGACAGGGGGCCACGAGCAGTACTTC. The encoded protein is CASSLFETGGHEQYF.

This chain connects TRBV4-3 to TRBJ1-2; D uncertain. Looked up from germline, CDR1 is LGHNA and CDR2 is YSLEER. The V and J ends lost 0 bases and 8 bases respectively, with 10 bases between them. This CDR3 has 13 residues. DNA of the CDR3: TGCGCCAGCAGCCAAGATATAGGGAGAGGCTACACCTTC. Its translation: CASSQDIGRGYTF.

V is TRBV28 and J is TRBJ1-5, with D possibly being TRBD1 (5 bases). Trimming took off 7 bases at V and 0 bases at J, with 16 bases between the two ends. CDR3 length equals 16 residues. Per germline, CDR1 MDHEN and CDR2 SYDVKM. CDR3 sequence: CASISPGGRSNQPQHF. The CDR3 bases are TGTGCCAGCATTTCCCCGGGGGGACGTAGCAATCAGCCCCAGCATTTT.

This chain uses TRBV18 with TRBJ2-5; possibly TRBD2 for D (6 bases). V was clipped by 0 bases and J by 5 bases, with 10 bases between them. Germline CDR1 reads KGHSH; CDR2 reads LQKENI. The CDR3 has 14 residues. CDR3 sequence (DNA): TGTGCCAGCTCACCACCGGGTGCGGGGGAGACCCAGTACTTC. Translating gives CASSPPGAGETQYF.

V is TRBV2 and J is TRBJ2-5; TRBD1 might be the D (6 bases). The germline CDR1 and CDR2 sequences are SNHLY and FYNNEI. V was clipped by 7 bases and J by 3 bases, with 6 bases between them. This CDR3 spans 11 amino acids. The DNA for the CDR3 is TGTGCCAGCACAGGGGAAGAGACCCAGTACTTC. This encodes CASTGEETQYF.

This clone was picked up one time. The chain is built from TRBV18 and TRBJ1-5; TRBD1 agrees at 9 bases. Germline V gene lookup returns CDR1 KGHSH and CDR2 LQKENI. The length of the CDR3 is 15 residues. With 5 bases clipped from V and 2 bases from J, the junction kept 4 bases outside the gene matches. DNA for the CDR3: TGTGCCAGCTCATCTGGACAGGGGCGCAATCAGCCCCAGCATTTT. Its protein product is CASSSGQGRNQPQHF.

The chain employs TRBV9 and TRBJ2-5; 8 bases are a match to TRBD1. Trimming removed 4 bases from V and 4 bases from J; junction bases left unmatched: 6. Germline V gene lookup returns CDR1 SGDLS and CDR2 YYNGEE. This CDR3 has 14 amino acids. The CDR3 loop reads CASSRGTGGETQYF. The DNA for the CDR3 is TGTGCCAGCAGCCGTGGAACAGGGGGAGAGACCCAGTACTTC.

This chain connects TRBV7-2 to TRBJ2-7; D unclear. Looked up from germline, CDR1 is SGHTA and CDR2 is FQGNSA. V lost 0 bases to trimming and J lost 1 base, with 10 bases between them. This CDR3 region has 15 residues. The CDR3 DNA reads TGTGCCAGCAGCTTAGCCATCACCGCGTCCTACGAGCAGTACTTC. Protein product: CASSLAITASYEQYF.